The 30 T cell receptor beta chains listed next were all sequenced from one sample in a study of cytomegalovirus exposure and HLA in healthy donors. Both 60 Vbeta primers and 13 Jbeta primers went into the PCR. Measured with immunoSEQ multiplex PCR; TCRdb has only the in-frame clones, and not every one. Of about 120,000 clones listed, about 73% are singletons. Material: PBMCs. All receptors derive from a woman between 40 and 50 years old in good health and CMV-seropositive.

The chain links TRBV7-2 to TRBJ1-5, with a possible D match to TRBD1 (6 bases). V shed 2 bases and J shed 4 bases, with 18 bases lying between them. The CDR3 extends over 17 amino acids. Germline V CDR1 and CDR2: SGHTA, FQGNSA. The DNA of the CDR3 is TGTGCCAGCAGCTTATCCGGTGGGGCAGGGGCAAATCAGCCCCAGCATTTT. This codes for CASSLSGGAGANQPQHF. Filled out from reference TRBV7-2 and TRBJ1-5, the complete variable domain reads GAGVSQSPSNKVTEKGKDVELRCDPISGHTALYWYRQSLGQGLEFLIYFQGNSAPDKSGLPSDRFSAERTGGSVSTLTIQRTQQEDSAVYLCASSLSGGAGANQPQHFGDGTRLSIL.

This CDR3 reads CASREMTDIDTEAFF. The CDR3 nucleotides read TGTGCCAGCAGGGAAATGACAGACATCGACACTGAAGCTTTCTTT. The rearrangement links TRBV2 to TRBJ1-1; D perhaps matches TRBD1 (5 bases). Trimming shortened V by 6 bases and J by 3 bases, and 17 bases separated the two germline ends. This CDR3 comprises 15 residues. Germline V gene data show CDR1 as SNHLY and CDR2 as FYNNEI.

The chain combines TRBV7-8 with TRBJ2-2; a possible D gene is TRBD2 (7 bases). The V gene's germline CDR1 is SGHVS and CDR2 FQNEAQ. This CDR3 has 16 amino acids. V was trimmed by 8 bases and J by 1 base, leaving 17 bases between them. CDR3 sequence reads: CASGGGRTGNTGELFF. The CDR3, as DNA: TGTGCCAGCGGGGGGGGGCGAACAGGGAACACCGGGGAGCTGTTTTTT.

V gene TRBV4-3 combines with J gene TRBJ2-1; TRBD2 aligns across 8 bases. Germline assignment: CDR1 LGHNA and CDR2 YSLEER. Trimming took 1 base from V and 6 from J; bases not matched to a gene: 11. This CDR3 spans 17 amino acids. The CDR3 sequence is CASSQGRVAGGINEQFF. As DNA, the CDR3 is TGCGCCAGCAGCCAAGGGCGGGTGGCGGGGGGTATCAATGAGCAGTTCTTC.

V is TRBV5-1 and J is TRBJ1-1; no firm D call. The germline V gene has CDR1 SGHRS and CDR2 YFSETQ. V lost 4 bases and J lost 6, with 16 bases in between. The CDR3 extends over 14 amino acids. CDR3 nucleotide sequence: TGCGCCAGCAGCCCAAGCGGGGAGCTCGCTGAAGCTTTCTTT. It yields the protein CASSPSGELAEAFF.

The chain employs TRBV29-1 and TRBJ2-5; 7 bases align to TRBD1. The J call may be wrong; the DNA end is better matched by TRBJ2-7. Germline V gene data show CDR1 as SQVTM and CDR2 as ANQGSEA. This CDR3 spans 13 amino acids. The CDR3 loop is CSVRTGISYEQYF. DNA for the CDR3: TGCAGCGTGCGGACAGGAATCTCCTACGAGCAGTACTTC.

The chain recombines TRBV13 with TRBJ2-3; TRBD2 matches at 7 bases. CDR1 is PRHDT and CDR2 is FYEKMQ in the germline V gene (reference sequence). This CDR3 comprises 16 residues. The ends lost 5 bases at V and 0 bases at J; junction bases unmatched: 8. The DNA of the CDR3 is TGTGCCAGCAGCCGCAAACTAGCGAGTAGCACAGATACGCAGTATTTT. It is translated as CASSRKLASSTDTQYF.

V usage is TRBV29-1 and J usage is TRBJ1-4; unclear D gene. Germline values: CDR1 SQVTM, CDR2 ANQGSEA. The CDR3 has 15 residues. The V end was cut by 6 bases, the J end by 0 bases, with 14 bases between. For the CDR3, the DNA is TGCAGCGTGTCGCACAGCATCACAACTAATGAAAAACTGTTTTTT. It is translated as CSVSHSITTNEKLFF.

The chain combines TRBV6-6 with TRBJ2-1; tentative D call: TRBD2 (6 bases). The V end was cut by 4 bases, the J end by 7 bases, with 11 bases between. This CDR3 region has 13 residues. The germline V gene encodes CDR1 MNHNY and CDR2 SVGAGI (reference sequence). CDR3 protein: CASSSRGTNEQFF. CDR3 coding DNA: TGTGCCAGCAGTTCGCGGGGTACGAATGAGCAGTTCTTC.

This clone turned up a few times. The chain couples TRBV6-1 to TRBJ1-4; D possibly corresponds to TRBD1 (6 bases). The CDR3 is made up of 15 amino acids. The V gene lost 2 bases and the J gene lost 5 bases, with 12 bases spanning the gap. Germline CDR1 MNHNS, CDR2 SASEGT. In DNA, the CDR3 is TGTGCCAGCAGTGAACTCAGGGGAAGCAATGAAAAACTGTTTTTT. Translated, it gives CASSELRGSNEKLFF.

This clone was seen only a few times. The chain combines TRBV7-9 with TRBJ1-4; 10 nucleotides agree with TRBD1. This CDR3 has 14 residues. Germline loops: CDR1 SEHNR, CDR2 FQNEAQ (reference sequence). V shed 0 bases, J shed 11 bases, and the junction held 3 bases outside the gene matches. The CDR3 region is CASSLAGQGSKLFF. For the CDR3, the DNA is TGTGCCAGCAGCTTAGCGGGACAGGGGAGTAAACTGTTTTTT.

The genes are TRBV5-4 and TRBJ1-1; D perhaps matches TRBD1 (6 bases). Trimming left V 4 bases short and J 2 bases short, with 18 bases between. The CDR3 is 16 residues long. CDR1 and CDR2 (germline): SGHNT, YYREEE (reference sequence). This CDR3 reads CASSPGTLQLNTEAFF. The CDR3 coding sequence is TGTGCCAGCAGCCCGGGGACACTTCAATTAAACACTGAAGCTTTCTTT.

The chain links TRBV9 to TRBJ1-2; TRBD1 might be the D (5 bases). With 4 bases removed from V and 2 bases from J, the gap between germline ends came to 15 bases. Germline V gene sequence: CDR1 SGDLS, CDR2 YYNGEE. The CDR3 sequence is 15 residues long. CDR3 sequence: CASSPRIAGNYGYTF. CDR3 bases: TGTGCCAGCAGCCCACGTATAGCAGGGAACTATGGCTACACCTTC.

The CDR3 DNA is TGTGCCAGCAGCCCAAGCCGACTAGAGGGAGATACGCAGTATTTT. Encoded protein: CASSPSRLEGDTQYF. The gene calls are TRBV9 and TRBJ2-3, with D possibly being TRBD2 (6 bases). Trimming took 4 bases from V and 5 from J, leaving 17 bases between them. Germline CDR1 is SGDLS and CDR2 is YYNGEE. This CDR3 has 15 residues.

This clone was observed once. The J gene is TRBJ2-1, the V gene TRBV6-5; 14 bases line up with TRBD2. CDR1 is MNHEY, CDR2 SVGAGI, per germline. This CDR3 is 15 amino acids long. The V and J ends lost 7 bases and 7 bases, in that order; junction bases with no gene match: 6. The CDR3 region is CASTRLAGGPNEQFF. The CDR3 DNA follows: TGTGCCAGCACCCGACTAGCGGGGGGGCCGAATGAGCAGTTCTTC.

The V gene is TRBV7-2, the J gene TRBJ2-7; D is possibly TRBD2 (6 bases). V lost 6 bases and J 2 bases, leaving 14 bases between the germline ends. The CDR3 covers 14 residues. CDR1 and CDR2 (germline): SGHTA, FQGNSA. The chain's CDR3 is CASRRAGLTYEQYF. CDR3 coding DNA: TGTGCCAGCAGGCGGGCGGGGTTAACCTACGAGCAGTACTTC.

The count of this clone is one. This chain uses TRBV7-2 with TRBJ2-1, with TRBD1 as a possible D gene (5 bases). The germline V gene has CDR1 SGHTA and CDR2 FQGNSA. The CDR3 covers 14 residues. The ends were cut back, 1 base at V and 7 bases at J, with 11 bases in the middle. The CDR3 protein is CASSLVLGANEQFF. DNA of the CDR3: TGTGCCAGCAGCTTAGTTCTAGGGGCTAATGAGCAGTTCTTC.

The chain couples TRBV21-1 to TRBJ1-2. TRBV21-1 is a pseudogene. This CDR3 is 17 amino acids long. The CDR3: CASSKVGGAAAGYGYTF. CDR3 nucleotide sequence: TGTGCCAGCAGCAAAGTTGGAGGGGCAGCGGCTGGCTATGGCTACACCTTC.

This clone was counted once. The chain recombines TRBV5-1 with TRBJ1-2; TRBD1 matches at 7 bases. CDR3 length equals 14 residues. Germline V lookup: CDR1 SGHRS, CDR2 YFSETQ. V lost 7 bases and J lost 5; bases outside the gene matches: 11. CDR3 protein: CASGLGQAEYGYTF. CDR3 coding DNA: TGCGCCAGCGGGTTAGGACAGGCGGAATATGGCTACACCTTC.

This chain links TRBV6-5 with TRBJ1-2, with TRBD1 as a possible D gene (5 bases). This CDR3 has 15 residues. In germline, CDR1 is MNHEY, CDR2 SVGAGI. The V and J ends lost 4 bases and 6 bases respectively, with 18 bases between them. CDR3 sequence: CASSSLGRDPHGYTF. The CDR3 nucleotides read TGTGCCAGCAGTTCTCTGGGGAGGGACCCCCATGGCTACACCTTC.

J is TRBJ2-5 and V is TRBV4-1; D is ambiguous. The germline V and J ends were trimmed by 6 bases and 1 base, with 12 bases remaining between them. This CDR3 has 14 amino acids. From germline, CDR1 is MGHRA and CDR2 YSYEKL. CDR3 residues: CASRKEIAQETQYF. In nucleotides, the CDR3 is TGCGCCAGCAGAAAAGAGATAGCCCAAGAGACCCAGTACTTC.

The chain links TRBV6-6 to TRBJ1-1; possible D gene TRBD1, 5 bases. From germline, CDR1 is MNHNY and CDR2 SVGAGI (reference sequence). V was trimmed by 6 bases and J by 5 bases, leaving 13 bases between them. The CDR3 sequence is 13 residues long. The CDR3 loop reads CASRLQGNTEAFF. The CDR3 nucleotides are TGTGCCAGCAGACTCCAGGGAAATACTGAAGCTTTCTTT.

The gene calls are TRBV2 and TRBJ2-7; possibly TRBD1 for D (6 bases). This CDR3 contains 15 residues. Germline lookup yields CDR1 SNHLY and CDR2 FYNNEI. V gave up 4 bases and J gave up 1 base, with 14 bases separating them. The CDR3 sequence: CASSATVQGSYEQYF. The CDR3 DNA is TGTGCCAGCAGTGCCACCGTACAGGGTTCCTACGAGCAGTACTTC.

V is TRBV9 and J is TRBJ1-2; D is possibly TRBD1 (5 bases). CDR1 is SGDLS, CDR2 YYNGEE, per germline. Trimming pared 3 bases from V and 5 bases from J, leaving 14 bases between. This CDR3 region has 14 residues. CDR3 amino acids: CASSAGPRGYGYTF. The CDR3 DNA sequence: TGTGCCAGCAGCGCGGGGCCGCGGGGTTATGGCTACACCTTC.

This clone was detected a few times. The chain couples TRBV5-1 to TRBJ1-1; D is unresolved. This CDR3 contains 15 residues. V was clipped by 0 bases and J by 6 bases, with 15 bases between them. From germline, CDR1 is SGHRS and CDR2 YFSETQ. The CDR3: CASSLGAHRSAEAFF. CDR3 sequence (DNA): TGCGCCAGCAGCTTGGGGGCCCACCGGTCCGCTGAAGCTTTCTTT.

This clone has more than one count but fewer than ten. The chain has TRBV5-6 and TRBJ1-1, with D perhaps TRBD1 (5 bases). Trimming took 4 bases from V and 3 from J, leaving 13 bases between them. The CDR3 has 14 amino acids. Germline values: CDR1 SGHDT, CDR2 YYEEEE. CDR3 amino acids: CASSPDWGDTEAFF. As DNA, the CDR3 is TGTGCCAGCAGCCCCGACTGGGGGGACACTGAAGCTTTCTTT.

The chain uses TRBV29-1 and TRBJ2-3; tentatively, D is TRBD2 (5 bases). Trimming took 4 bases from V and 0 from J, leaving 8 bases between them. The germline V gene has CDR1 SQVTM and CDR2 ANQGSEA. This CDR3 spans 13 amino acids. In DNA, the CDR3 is TGCAGCGTTGCGGGGTTCAGCACAGATACGCAGTATTTT. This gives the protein CSVAGFSTDTQYF.

The chain's CDR3 is CASSLLKLAGGGTDTQYF. The CDR3 nucleotides are TGTGCCAGCAGCTTACTAAAGTTAGCGGGGGGTGGCACAGATACGCAGTATTTT. J is TRBJ2-3 and V is TRBV7-2, with TRBD2 matching over 10 bases. Trimming at V came to 2 bases and at J to 1 base, leaving 9 bases not matched to a gene. The V gene's germline CDR1 is SGHTA and CDR2 FQGNSA. There are 18 residues in the CDR3.

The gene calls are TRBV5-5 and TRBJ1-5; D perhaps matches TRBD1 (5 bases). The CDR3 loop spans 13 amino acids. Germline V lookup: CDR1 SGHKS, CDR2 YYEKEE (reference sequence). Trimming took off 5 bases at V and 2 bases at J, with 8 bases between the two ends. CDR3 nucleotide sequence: TGTGCCAGCAGGCAAGGGGGCAATCAGCCCCAGCATTTT. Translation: CASRQGGNQPQHF. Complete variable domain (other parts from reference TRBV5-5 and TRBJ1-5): DAGVTQSPTHLIKTRGQQVTLRCSPISGHKSVSWYQQVLGQGPQFIFQYYEKEERGRGNFPDRFSARQFPNYSSELNVNALLLGDSALYLCASRQGGNQPQHFGDGTRLSIL.

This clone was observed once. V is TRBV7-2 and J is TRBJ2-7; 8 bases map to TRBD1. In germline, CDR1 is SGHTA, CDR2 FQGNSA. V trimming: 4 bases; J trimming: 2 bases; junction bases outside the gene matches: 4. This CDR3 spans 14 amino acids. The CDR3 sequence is CASSSGTGAYEQYF. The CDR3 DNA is TGTGCCAGCAGCTCCGGGACAGGAGCCTACGAGCAGTACTTC.